This entry is about one T cell receptor (beta chain). Its cognate antigen is unknown. This entry is derived from a study of Graves' ophthalmopathy and Graves' hyperthyroidism. General observations from the study: The authors also found most expanded thyroid clonotypes above 0.001 frequency in blood. The model predicted ophthalmopathy progression with 60% to 71% sensitivity and less than 80% specificity. Classification of ophthalmopathy versus stable hyperthyroidism by a 13-signature model yielded roughly 86% sensitivity and just over 80% specificity.

RNA transcripts served as template for amplifying TCR beta CDR3 sequences. Second-round multiplex PCR followed a first-round RT-PCR using HTBI primers. Via MiXCR, TCRdb re-called the multiplex PCR reads, giving one row per CDR3 protein. The sample lists 900,000 to 1,200,000 distinct CDR3 sequences; 35% to 40% were seen once. The TCR comes from an adult man with Graves' hyperthyroidism. Material for sequencing was peripheral blood or thyroid tissue (not recorded which).

The CDR3 loop reads CATGLAGSSYEQYF. The CDR3 DNA reads as TGTGCCACTGGACTAGCGGGTAGCTCCTACGAGCAGTACTTC. J is TRBJ2-7 and V is TRBV10-3; 11 bases match TRBD2. CDR1 and CDR2 from the germline V gene are ENHRY and SYGVKD. V lost 10 bases, J lost 0 bases, and 5 bases stayed unmatched. The CDR3 consists of 14 residues.